The TCR beta chain under discussion was sequenced for a study of blood T cells in healthy people across ages. A second roughly 6 to 11 cycle PCR used barcoded and J-beta primers. A single record per CDR3 protein comes from TCRdb applying MiXCR to the 5' RACE reads. The sample gives around 800,000 distinct CDR3 sequences, about 42% of which show up once; 15% to 25% is in the top ten. In this sample, this clonotype turned up once. What it binds is unknown. Donors gave roughly 10 milliliters of peripheral blood apiece. General observations from the study: Older age went with lower TCR beta diversity per million T cells, in a roughly linear way. What prevented conclusive comparison of naive and antigen-experienced cells was that PBMCs were unsorted.

This TCR was sampled from a man aged 55 to 70 in good health. Sequences were obtained from blood.

In DNA, the CDR3 is TGCAGTGCTAGGGGACAGGGCGTGAGCCAGACCTTCTGCGAGCAGTACTTC. Translation: CSARGQGVSQTFCEQYF. The chain links TRBV20-1 to TRBJ2-4; 9 bases match TRBD1. The better agreement between TRBJ2-7 and the DNA end casts doubt on the J call. This CDR3 has 17 residues. Germline V gives CDR1 DFQATT, CDR2 SNEGSKA (reference sequence).